What follows are 22 T cell receptor beta chains derived from one specimen sequenced in a study of blood T cell repertoires in COVID-19 (dated by TCRdb to 2018 to 2020). The library was made by the immunoSEQ multiplex PCR assay. TCRdb retrieved this table from immuneACCESS and kept in-frame rearrangements only. Not all clones are present; in checked studies, unresolved V genes account for under half, and no reason is known for the remainder. In all, the sample holds about 170,000 clones, and approximately 90% of those were seen once. About a quarter of the sample comes from the top ten. Sequencing was carried out using peripheral blood. The receptors were gathered from a man aged 55-75 years with acute or convalescent COVID-19.

The table lists this clone with a few counts. The chain is built from TRBV5-5 and TRBJ2-5, with a weak D call TRBD1 (5 bases). The CDR3 is 14 residues long. Germline CDR1 reads SGHKS; CDR2 reads YYEKEE (reference sequence). V lost 2 bases to trimming and J lost 2 bases, with 10 bases between them. The chain's CDR3 is CASSFGAGQETQYF. The DNA of the CDR3 is TGTGCCAGCAGCTTCGGAGCAGGGCAAGAGACCCAGTACTTC.

This chain uses TRBV7-3 with TRBJ2-3; the D gene is possibly TRBD1 (6 bases). The CDR3 is 17 residues long. Deletions cut 5 bases from V and 2 bases from J, with 20 bases between. The germline V gene has CDR1 SGHTA and CDR2 FQGTGA. CDR3 region: CASSNRYRVRPTDTQYF. The CDR3 DNA sequence: TGTGCCAGCAGCAACCGGTACAGGGTAAGACCCACAGATACGCAGTATTTT.

DNA for the CDR3: TGTGCCAGCAGTTACGAGGTAGATACGCAGTATTTT. Its protein product is CASSYEVDTQYF. V usage is TRBV6-2 or TRBV6-3 and J usage is TRBJ2-3; D gene uncertain. The CDR3 has 12 residues. Trimming pared 2 bases from V and 5 bases from J, leaving 5 bases between. Germline V CDR1 and CDR2: MNHEY, SVGEGT.

This clone has only a few counts. The CDR3 loop reads CASSTRTGYGYTF. The CDR3, as DNA: TGTGCCAGCAGCACGCGGACAGGCTATGGCTACACCTTC. The chain employs TRBV7-2 and TRBJ1-2, with 7 nucleotides matching TRBD1. This CDR3 is 13 amino acids long. V trimming: 5 bases; J trimming: 4 bases; junction bases outside the gene matches: 4. Germline V gives CDR1 SGHTA, CDR2 FQGNSA.

To note about this clone: Other DNA sequences in the same sample also yield this CDR3. The V call is TRBV6-5, the J call TRBJ1-1; no definite D call. Germline assignment: CDR1 MNHEY and CDR2 SVGAGI. The CDR3 extends over 14 amino acids. Trimming removed 0 bases at V and 1 base at J, with 6 bases between. Here the CDR3 reads CASSYSEGNTEAFF. DNA for the CDR3: TGTGCCAGCAGTTACTCCGAGGGGAACACTGAAGCTTTCTTT.

This clone has a single count. The rearrangement uses TRBV5-6 and TRBJ2-7; TRBD2 aligns across 8 bases. J gave up 0 bases and V 4 bases, and 9 bases lay outside the gene matches. Germline V gives CDR1 SGHDT, CDR2 YYEEEE. CDR3 length: 16 residues. The CDR3 protein is CASSVPFSGSSYEQYF. The CDR3 DNA follows: TGTGCCAGCAGCGTTCCCTTCAGCGGGAGCTCCTACGAGCAGTACTTC.

The chain recombines TRBV27 with TRBJ2-7, with D perhaps matching TRBD1 (6 bases). The germline gives CDR1 MNHEY, CDR2 SMNVEV (reference sequence). Trimming stripped 2 bases from V and 3 bases from J, with 8 bases between. The CDR3 covers 13 residues. DNA of the CDR3: TGTGCCAGCAGTTTAGGGACATTCTACGAGCAGTACTTC. Translated: CASSLGTFYEQYF.

J is TRBJ1-1 and V is TRBV19; D is undetermined. Trimming left V 7 bases short and J 1 base short, with 10 bases between. Germline-derived CDR1 and CDR2 are LNHDA and SQIVND (reference sequence). The CDR3 contains 13 residues. The CDR3 protein is CASNRHTNTEAFF. CDR3 DNA: TGTGCCAGTAATCGACATACGAACACTGAAGCTTTCTTT.

The chain links TRBV6-5 to TRBJ1-2; D call uncertain. Germline V gene lookup returns CDR1 MNHEY and CDR2 SVGAGI. The CDR3 consists of 13 residues. V lost 4 bases, J lost 6 bases, and 12 bases lay in between. The CDR3, as DNA: TGTGCCAGCAGTTTCGACATTAGTGATGGCTACACCTTC. Translation gives CASSFDISDGYTF.

The table lists this clone with a count of one. V usage is TRBV6-5 and J usage is TRBJ1-2; D possibly corresponds to TRBD1 (5 bases). Trimming stripped 4 bases from V and 2 bases from J, with 11 bases between. CDR3 size: 14 residues. Germline V lookup: CDR1 MNHEY, CDR2 SVGAGI. The CDR3 sequence: CASSSVTENYGYTF. The CDR3 bases are TGTGCCAGCAGTTCAGTGACAGAAAACTATGGCTACACCTTC.

This clone turned up a few times. Here the CDR3 DNA reads TGTGCCTGGAGTGTACTGGGACAGTCTTATTATAATTCACCCCTCCACTTT. Translating it yields CAWSVLGQSYYNSPLHF. V and J are TRBV30 and TRBJ1-6, with 7 nucleotides matching TRBD1. Trimming removed 0 bases from V and 4 bases from J; junction bases left unmatched: 9. Germline V gene sequence: CDR1 GTSNPN, CDR2 SVGIG (reference sequence). The CDR3 is 17 amino acids.

In this sample, this clone turned up a few times. The V call is TRBV5-6, the J call TRBJ1-2, with TRBD1 matching 9 bases. Germline V gene data show CDR1 as SGHDT and CDR2 as YYEEEE. The J segment lost 1 base and the V segment lost 3 bases, leaving 1 base of the junction unmatched. This CDR3 comprises 14 residues. CDR3 in amino acids: CASSWTGVNYGYTF. The DNA of the CDR3 is TGTGCCAGCAGCTGGACAGGGGTTAACTATGGCTACACCTTC.

The chain is built from TRBV5-4 and TRBJ1-1; the match to TRBD1 covers 7 bases. Germline lookup yields CDR1 SGHNT and CDR2 YYREEE (reference sequence). CDR3 length equals 16 residues. The V segment lost 4 bases and the J segment 3 bases; nucleotides outside the gene matches: 12. For the CDR3, the DNA is TGTGCCAGCAGCCAAGGTGGTGTAGGGGGCGACACTGAAGCTTTCTTT. Its protein product is CASSQGGVGGDTEAFF.

This clone was found once. The chain couples TRBV6-1 to TRBJ1-2; D is ambiguous. Germline CDR1 MNHNS, CDR2 SASEGT. With 0 bases removed from V and 4 bases from J, the gap between germline ends came to 12 bases. The CDR3 sequence is 15 residues long. The CDR3 nucleotides read TGTGCCAGCAGTGAAGCCCCGGTTGCAGGCTATGGCTACACCTTC. The encoded protein is CASSEAPVAGYGYTF.

V is TRBV5-1 and J is TRBJ1-1, with D possibly matching TRBD1 (6 bases). Germline values: CDR1 SGHRS, CDR2 YFSETQ. The CDR3 loop spans 15 amino acids. V gave up 3 bases and J gave up 4 bases, with 16 bases separating them. The CDR3 region is CASSYWGRGGTEAFF. CDR3 nucleotide sequence: TGCGCCAGCAGCTATTGGGGGCGCGGGGGCACTGAAGCTTTCTTT.

The V gene is TRBV19, the J gene TRBJ2-1; TRBD2 matches at 12 bases. The germline V gene has CDR1 LNHDA and CDR2 SQIVND (reference sequence). With 5 bases clipped from V and 0 bases from J, the junction kept 8 bases outside the gene matches. The CDR3 covers 18 residues. CDR3 nucleotide sequence: TGTGCCAGTAGTTTTACTACTAGCGGGAGGTACTCCTACAATGAGCAGTTCTTC. Residues: CASSFTTSGRYSYNEQFF.

V gene TRBV5-4 combines with J gene TRBJ1-5; tentative D call: TRBD1 (6 bases). With 4 bases removed from V and 1 base from J, the gap between germline ends came to 9 bases. Looked up from germline, CDR1 is SGHNT and CDR2 is YYREEE (reference sequence). The CDR3 length is 14 residues. The CDR3 sequence: CASSRTGSNQPQHF. The CDR3 DNA reads TGTGCCAGCAGCCGCACAGGGAGCAATCAGCCCCAGCATTTT.

This clone is a singleton in its sample. The genes are TRBV9 and TRBJ2-1; the D gene is possibly TRBD2 (5 bases). The V gene's germline CDR1 is SGDLS and CDR2 YYNGEE. V lost 6 bases to trimming and J lost 0 bases, with 10 bases between them. There are 14 residues in the CDR3. CDR3 amino acids: CASMRDSSYNEQFF. The CDR3 DNA reads TGTGCCAGCATGAGGGATAGCTCCTACAATGAGCAGTTCTTC.

The genes are TRBV9 and TRBJ2-5, with 12 bases identical to TRBD1. The trim removed 0 bases at V and 4 bases at J, leaving 7 bases unmatched. The CDR3 is 17 amino acids. Germline V gene data show CDR1 as SGDLS and CDR2 as YYNGEE. CDR3 bases: TGTGCCAGCAGCGTAGAAGGGGACAGGGGGCGTCGAGAGACCCAGTACTTC. Its protein is CASSVEGDRGRRETQYF.

The gene calls are TRBV5-1 and TRBJ2-3; 11 nucleotides agree with TRBD1. V was pared by 4 bases and J by 4 bases, with 5 bases of the junction left unmatched. Per germline, CDR1 SGHRS and CDR2 YFSETQ. This CDR3 is built from 15 residues. The CDR3 bases are TGCGCCAGCAGCACCGGACAGGGGGCACCAGATACGCAGTATTTT. Its translation is CASSTGQGAPDTQYF.

J is TRBJ2-5 and V is TRBV12-5; 9 bases fit TRBD1. The CDR3 sequence is 21 residues long. CDR1 is LGHNT, CDR2 FRNRAP, per germline. The ends lost 3 bases at V and 1 base at J; junction bases unmatched: 21. The CDR3 sequence is CASGFRRATQTGGHFQETQYF. The CDR3 DNA reads TGTGCTAGTGGTTTCCGTCGCGCCACGCAGACAGGGGGTCATTTCCAAGAGACCCAGTACTTC.

The chain employs TRBV9 and TRBJ2-5; D might be TRBD2 (6 bases). Trimming cost V 4 bases and J 3 bases, with 13 bases left between them. There are 14 residues in the CDR3. CDR1 is SGDLS, CDR2 YYNGEE, per germline. The CDR3: CASSPPWGEETQYF. The CDR3 DNA follows: TGTGCCAGCAGCCCCCCCTGGGGGGAAGAGACCCAGTACTTC.